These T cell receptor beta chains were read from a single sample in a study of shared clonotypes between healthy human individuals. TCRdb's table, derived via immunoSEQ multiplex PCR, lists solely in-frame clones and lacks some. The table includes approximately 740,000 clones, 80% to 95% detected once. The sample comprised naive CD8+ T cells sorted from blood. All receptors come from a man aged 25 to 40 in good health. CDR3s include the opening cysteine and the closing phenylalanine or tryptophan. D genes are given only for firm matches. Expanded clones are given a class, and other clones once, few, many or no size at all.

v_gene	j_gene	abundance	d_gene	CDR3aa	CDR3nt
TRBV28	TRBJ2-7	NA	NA	CASSFIVLGDKAYEQYF	TGTGCCAGCAGTTTCATTGTGCTGGGGGACAAAGCCTACGAGCAGTACTTC
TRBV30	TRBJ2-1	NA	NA	CAWARLEVNEQFF	TGTGCCTGGGCCAGACTAGAGGTGAATGAGCAGTTCTTC
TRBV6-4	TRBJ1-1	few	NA	CASSETENTEAFF	TGTGCCAGCAGTGAGACAGAAAACACTGAAGCTTTCTTT
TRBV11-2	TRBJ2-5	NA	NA	CASSPQRDQETQYF	TGTGCCAGCAGCCCCCAAAGAGACCAAGAGACCCAGTACTTC
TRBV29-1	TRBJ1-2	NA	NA	CSVEDRGSYYGYTF	TGCAGCGTTGAAGATAGGGGGAGTTACTATGGCTACACCTTC
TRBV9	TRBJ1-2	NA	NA	CASGGLGGYTF	TGTGCCAGCGGAGGGTTAGGTGGCTACACCTTC
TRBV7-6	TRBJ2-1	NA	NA	CASSLLDRVAVHRSNEQFF	TGTGCCAGCAGCTTATTAGACAGGGTAGCGGTCCATAGATCCAATGAGCAGTTCTTC
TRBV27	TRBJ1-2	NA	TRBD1	CASSSGTGGGYTF	TGTGCCAGCAGTTCGGGGACAGGGGGTGGCTACACCTTC
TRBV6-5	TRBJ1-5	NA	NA	CASSSGDQPQHF	TGTGCCAGCAGTTCTGGCGATCAGCCCCAGCATTTT
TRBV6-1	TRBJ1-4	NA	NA	CASSEGFRDGGSGEKLFF	TGTGCCAGCAGTGAAGGTTTCCGGGATGGGGGGAGTGGTGAAAAACTGTTTTTT
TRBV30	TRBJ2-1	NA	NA	CASQGGGSYNEQFF	TGTGCCTCCCAGGGAGGGGGCAGCTACAATGAGCAGTTCTTC
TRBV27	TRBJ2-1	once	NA	CASSGGFSYNEQFF	TGTGCCAGCAGTGGCGGATTCTCCTACAATGAGCAGTTCTTC
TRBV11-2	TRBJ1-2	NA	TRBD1	CASSFGTGGIYGYTF	TGTGCCAGCAGCTTTGGGACAGGGGGCATCTATGGCTACACCTTC
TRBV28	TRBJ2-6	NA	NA	CASSFSPGTPRSGANVLTF	TGTGCCAGCAGTTTTTCGCCCGGGACACCCCGCTCTGGGGCCAACGTCCTGACTTTC
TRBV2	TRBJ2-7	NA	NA	CASKLPVYEQYF	TGTGCCAGCAAGCTACCAGTCTACGAGCAGTACTTC
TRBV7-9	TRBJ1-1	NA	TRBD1	CASSSDRAEAFF	TGTGCCAGCAGCTCGGACAGGGCTGAAGCTTTCTTT
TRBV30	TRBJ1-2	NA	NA	CAWSVAGNGYTF	TGTGCCTGGAGTGTAGCGGGGAACGGCTACACCTTC
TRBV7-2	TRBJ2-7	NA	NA	CASSLGTGTYEQYF	TGTGCCAGCAGCTTAGGCACAGGAACCTACGAGCAGTACTTC
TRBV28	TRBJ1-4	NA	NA	CASSRRDTTNEKLFF	TGTGCCAGCAGCCGCAGGGATACAACTAATGAAAAACTGTTTTTT
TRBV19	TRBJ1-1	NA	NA	CASSIRTVYTEAFF	TGTGCCAGTAGTATTCGGACAGTCTACACTGAAGCTTTCTTT
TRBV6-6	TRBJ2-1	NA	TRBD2	CASSFSGSTSYNEQFF	TGTGCCAGCAGCTTCAGCGGGAGTACATCCTACAATGAGCAGTTCTTC
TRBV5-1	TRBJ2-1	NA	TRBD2	CASAGGPFYNEQFF	TGCGCCAGCGCGGGGGGGCCATTCTACAATGAGCAGTTCTTC
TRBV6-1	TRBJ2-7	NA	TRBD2	CASRLAGAAYEQYF	TGTGCCAGCAGGCTAGCGGGAGCTGCCTACGAGCAGTACTTC
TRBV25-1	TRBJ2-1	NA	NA	CASSGSDDEQFF	TGTGCCAGCAGTGGGTCGGACGATGAGCAGTTCTTC
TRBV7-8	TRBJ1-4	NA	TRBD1	CASSTSTGANEKLFF	TGTGCCAGCAGCACAAGTACAGGGGCTAATGAAAAACTGTTTTTT
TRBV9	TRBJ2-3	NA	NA	CASSPVGGPTDTQYF	TGTGCCAGCAGCCCCGTAGGGGGGCCCACAGATACGCAGTATTTT
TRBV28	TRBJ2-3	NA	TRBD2	CASSPIKAGGPSDTQYF	TGTGCCAGCAGCCCCATCAAAGCGGGAGGGCCTTCAGATACGCAGTATTTT
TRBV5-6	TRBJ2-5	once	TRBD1	CASSLAQTGGGETQYF	TGTGCCAGCAGCTTGGCCCAGACAGGGGGAGGAGAGACCCAGTACTTC
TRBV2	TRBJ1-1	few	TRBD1	CARDRDTEAFF	TGTGCCAGGGACAGGGACACTGAAGCTTTCTTT
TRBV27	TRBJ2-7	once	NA	CASSLTPFSFRRVEQYF	TGTGCCAGCAGTTTAACCCCGTTTAGCTTTCGTCGGGTCGAGCAGTACTTC
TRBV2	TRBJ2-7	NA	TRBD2	CASTGLAGVSYEQYF	TGTGCCAGCACCGGACTAGCGGGAGTCTCCTACGAGCAGTACTTC
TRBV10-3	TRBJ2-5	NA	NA	CAIKSDLQETQYF	TGTGCCATCAAATCGGACCTCCAAGAGACCCAGTACTTC
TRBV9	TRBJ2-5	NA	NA	CASSPGALLRETQYF	TGTGCCAGCAGCCCCGGTGCTCTTTTGCGGGAGACCCAGTACTTC
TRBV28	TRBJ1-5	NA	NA	CASSPTNSNQPQHF	TGTGCCAGCAGTCCAACAAATAGCAATCAGCCCCAGCATTTT
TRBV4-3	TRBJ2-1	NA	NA	CASSQDSGREQFF	TGCGCCAGCAGCCAAGATTCGGGACGAGAGCAGTTCTTC
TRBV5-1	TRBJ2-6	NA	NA	CASSPGGFAGANVLTF	TGCGCCAGCAGTCCCGGCGGTTTTGCTGGGGCCAACGTCCTGACTTTC
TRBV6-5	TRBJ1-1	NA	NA	CASSTGTNTEAFF	TGTGCCAGCAGCACTGGAACAAACACTGAAGCTTTCTTT
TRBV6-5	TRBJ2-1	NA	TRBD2	CASSYLLAGDNEQFF	TGTGCCAGCAGTTACTTACTAGCGGGAGACAATGAGCAGTTCTTC
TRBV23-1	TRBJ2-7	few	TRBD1	CASRKKGGRWVTGGWEQYF	TGCGCCAGCAGGAAAAAAGGTGGGAGGTGGGTCACAGGGGGCTGGGAGCAGTACTTC
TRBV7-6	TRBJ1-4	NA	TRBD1	CASSRSGTGGKKLFF	TGTGCCAGCAGCCGCAGTGGGACAGGGGGCAAAAAACTGTTTTTT
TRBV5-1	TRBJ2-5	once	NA	CASSLSPPGEPETQYF	TGCGCCAGCAGCTTATCCCCACCGGGGGAACCGGAGACCCAGTACTTC
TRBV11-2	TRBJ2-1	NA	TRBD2	CASSLGDTSAFNEQFF	TGTGCCAGCAGCTTAGGGGATACTAGCGCCTTCAATGAGCAGTTCTTC
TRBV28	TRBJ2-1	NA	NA	CASSFYGRSSYNEQFF	TGTGCCAGCAGTTTTTACGGGCGCAGCTCCTACAATGAGCAGTTCTTC
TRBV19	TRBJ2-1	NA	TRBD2	CASSIRLAGVNEQFF	TGTGCCAGTAGTATTAGGCTAGCGGGAGTAAATGAGCAGTTCTTC
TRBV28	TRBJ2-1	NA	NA	CASSLMREAYNEQFF	TGTGCCAGCAGTTTAATGAGGGAGGCCTACAATGAGCAGTTCTTC
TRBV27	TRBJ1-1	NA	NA	CASSLTMNTEAFF	TGTGCCAGCAGTTTAACCATGAACACTGAAGCTTTCTTT
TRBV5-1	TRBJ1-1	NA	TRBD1	CASSPRQGPWGTEAFF	TGCGCCAGCAGCCCTAGACAGGGGCCCTGGGGCACTGAAGCTTTCTTT
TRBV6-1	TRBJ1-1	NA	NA	CASSDLGMLESDTEAFF	TGTGCCAGCAGTGATTTAGGGATGTTGGAGTCGGACACTGAAGCTTTCTTT
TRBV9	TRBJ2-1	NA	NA	CASSARGASGYNEQFF	TGTGCCAGCAGCGCCAGGGGGGCTAGCGGTTACAATGAGCAGTTCTTC
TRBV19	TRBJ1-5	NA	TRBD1	CASSINRGLVPQHF	TGTGCCAGTAGTATCAACAGGGGGCTCGTGCCCCAGCATTTT
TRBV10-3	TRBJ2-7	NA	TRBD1	CATLGDSKIYEQYF	TGTGCCACCCTGGGGGACAGCAAAATATACGAGCAGTACTTC
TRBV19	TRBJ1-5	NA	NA	CASRRDGSQPQHF	TGTGCCAGTAGAAGGGACGGCTCCCAGCCCCAGCATTTT
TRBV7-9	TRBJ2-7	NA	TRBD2	CASSLGTSASYEQYF	TGTGCCAGCAGCTTAGGTACTAGCGCCTCCTACGAGCAGTACTTC
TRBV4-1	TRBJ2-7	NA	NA	CASSQSEGGGSYEQYF	TGCGCCAGCAGCCAAAGTGAGGGGGGAGGGTCCTACGAGCAGTACTTC
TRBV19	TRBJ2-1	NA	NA	CASSIGGVNEQFF	TGTGCCAGTAGTATTGGTGGGGTCAATGAGCAGTTCTTC
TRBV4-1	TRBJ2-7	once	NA	CASSQNPQSNEQYF	TGCGCCAGCAGCCAGAATCCGCAGTCCAACGAGCAGTACTTC
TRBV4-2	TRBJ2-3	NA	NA	CASSPTTSLPPHTQYF	TGTGCCAGCAGCCCGACAACTAGCCTACCTCCCCATACGCAGTATTTT
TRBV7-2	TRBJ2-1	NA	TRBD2	CASSPPAGVRYNEQFF	TGTGCCAGCAGCCCCCCAGCGGGAGTGCGCTACAATGAGCAGTTCTTC
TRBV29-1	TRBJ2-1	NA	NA	CSVELQLFEQFF	TGCAGCGTTGAACTGCAGTTATTTGAGCAGTTCTTC